The rows below give T cell receptor beta chains drawn from one sample of a study of shared clonotypes between healthy human individuals. The method was immunoSEQ multiplex PCR; TCRdb's version includes in-frame clones alone and lacks a portion of them. Among about 2.3 million clones listed, just under 95% were seen once. The sequenced sample consisted of naive CD4+ T cells from PBMCs. Source of these receptors: a man aged 18 to 30 in good health. Some clones in this sample may be carry-over from other donors' samples. CDR3s include the opening cysteine and the closing phenylalanine or tryptophan. A D gene is named only where the DNA matches it firmly. Rows give clone size only sometimes, using once, few, many, or a class for an expanded clone.

D: TRBD2
J: TRBJ2-2
V: TRBV6-6
size: -
CDR3: CASRPGLAGLDGELFF
DNA: TGTGCCAGCAGGCCGGGACTAGCGGGTTTAGACGGGGAGCTGTTTTTT

D: -
J: TRBJ1-3
V: TRBV10-3
size: -
CDR3: CAISESMGVKGNTIYF
DNA: TGTGCCATCAGTGAGTCGATGGGGGTAAAGGGAAACACCATATATTTT

D: -
J: TRBJ1-3
V: TRBV14
size: -
CDR3: CASSGPVAVALSGNTIYF
DNA: TGTGCCAGCAGCGGGCCTGTGGCAGTAGCCCTCTCTGGAAACACCATATATTTT

D: TRBD2
J: TRBJ2-5
V: TRBV27
size: once
CDR3: CASSAQTSGEETQYF
DNA: TGTGCCAGCAGTGCCCAGACTAGCGGGGAGGAGACCCAGTACTTC

D: -
J: TRBJ2-7
V: TRBV9
size: -
CDR3: CASSVALGATYEQYF
DNA: TGTGCCAGCAGCGTAGCTCTGGGGGCTACCTACGAGCAGTACTTC

D: TRBD1
J: TRBJ2-7
V: TRBV4-1
size: -
CDR3: CASSQQGTGTNGQYF
DNA: TGCGCCAGCAGCCAACAAGGGACAGGGACCAACGGGCAGTACTTC

D: TRBD1
J: TRBJ1-2
V: TRBV5-4
size: -
CDR3: CASSPAGQGSYGYTF
DNA: TGTGCCAGCAGCCCGGCGGGACAGGGGAGCTATGGCTACACCTTC

D: -
J: TRBJ2-2
V: TRBV28
size: -
CDR3: CASSLSVGRVGGELFF
DNA: TGTGCCAGCAGTTTATCGGTCGGCAGGGTGGGCGGGGAGCTGTTTTTT

D: -
J: TRBJ1-1
V: TRBV7-2
size: once
CDR3: CASSVRGGTEAFF
DNA: TGTGCCAGCAGCGTCAGGGGTGGGACTGAAGCTTTCTTT

D: -
J: TRBJ1-2
V: TRBV5-6
size: -
CDR3: CASSQGPYGYTF
DNA: TGTGCCAGCAGCCAGGGTCCCTATGGCTACACCTTC

D: -
J: TRBJ2-5
V: TRBV5-1
size: -
CDR3: CASSLFSLQETQYF
DNA: TGCGCCAGCAGCTTGTTTTCGCTCCAAGAGACCCAGTACTTC

D: -
J: TRBJ2-1
V: TRBV19
size: once
CDR3: CASNGMREEQFF
DNA: TGTGCCAGTAACGGGATGCGGGAAGAGCAGTTCTTC

D: -
J: TRBJ2-1
V: TRBV6-1
size: -
CDR3: CASSATINEQFF
DNA: TGTGCCAGCAGTGCGACAATCAATGAGCAGTTCTTC

D: -
J: TRBJ2-7
V: TRBV27
size: -
CDR3: CASSLSGYPEQYF
DNA: TGTGCCAGCAGTTTATCGGGCTACCCCGAGCAGTACTTC

D: TRBD2
J: TRBJ2-2
V: TRBV27
size: once
CDR3: CASRPTAASGAYTGELFF
DNA: TGTGCCAGCAGACCCACAGCGGCTAGCGGAGCCTACACCGGGGAGCTGTTTTTT

D: -
J: TRBJ2-7
V: TRBV5-4
size: -
CDR3: CASSLFEALGEYEQYF
DNA: TGTGCCAGCAGCTTGTTCGAAGCCCTTGGCGAGTACGAGCAGTACTTC

D: -
J: TRBJ2-1
V: TRBV6-5
size: -
CDR3: CATPRGVSYNEQFF
DNA: TGTGCCACCCCTCGGGGAGTCTCCTACAATGAGCAGTTCTTC

D: TRBD2
J: TRBJ2-3
V: TRBV7-2
size: -
CDR3: CASSFNGRAADTQYF
DNA: TGTGCCAGCAGCTTTAACGGGAGGGCCGCAGATACGCAGTATTTT

D: TRBD2
J: TRBJ2-1
V: TRBV7-2
size: -
CDR3: CASRAKGGGGLAGVNEQFF
DNA: TGTGCCAGCAGGGCCAAAGGCGGGGGGGGACTAGCGGGAGTCAATGAGCAGTTCTTC

D: TRBD1
J: TRBJ1-2
V: TRBV27
size: -
CDR3: CVNRGYGYTF
DNA: TGTGTGAACAGGGGATATGGCTACACCTTC

D: -
J: TRBJ2-5
V: TRBV4-1
size: -
CDR3: CASSQADRETQYF
DNA: TGCGCCAGCAGCCAAGCCGACCGGGAGACCCAGTACTTC

D: -
J: TRBJ2-7
V: TRBV5-1
size: -
CDR3: CASSLDSVSYEQYF
DNA: TGCGCCAGCAGCTTGGACAGCGTGTCCTACGAGCAGTACTTC

D: -
J: TRBJ1-6
V: TRBV30
size: -
CDR3: CAWSGPTVGNSPLHF
DNA: TGTGCCTGGAGTGGCCCGACAGTAGGAAATTCACCCCTCCACTTT

D: -
J: TRBJ2-7
V: TRBV30
size: -
CDR3: CAWSANSEQYF
DNA: TGTGCCTGGAGTGCAAACAGTGAGCAGTACTTC

D: -
J: TRBJ1-1
V: TRBV9
size: -
CDR3: CASGWDAQNTEAFF
DNA: TGTGCCAGCGGGTGGGACGCCCAGAACACTGAAGCTTTCTTT